A selection of T cell receptor beta chains follows, all from one sample in a study of monozygotic twins with inflammatory bowel disease. TCRdb reprocessed the 5' RACE reads and reports one entry per CDR3 protein, with no DNA. This listing includes some 440,000 distinct CDR3 sequences. Sequenced sample: blood. Every receptor here comes from a human donor with ulcerative colitis or Crohn's disease, or a healthy co-twin of an affected twin (not recorded which). Each CDR3 is given with its conserved first and last residue.

CDR3aa	v_gene	j_gene
CASSLRPGFGTDTQYF	TRBV5-1	TRBJ2-3
CASSPSGPQAGEQFF	TRBV18	TRBJ2-1
CASSYRQGDTGELFF	TRBV5-5	TRBJ2-2
CASSLNREFYEQYF	TRBV12-3/TRBV12-4	TRBJ2-7
CSATRESTLMNTEAFF	TRBV20-1	TRBJ1-1
CASSLEGTAGNSPLHF	TRBV5-1	TRBJ1-6
CSASGGSGTEAFF	TRBV20-1	TRBJ1-1
CSAGDFSSGANVLTF	TRBV20-1	TRBJ2-6
CDSSVVQNTGELCF	TRBV7-3	TRBJ2-2
CASSVAGSRYTF	TRBV5-4	TRBJ1-2
CASSQIRTVGGNTIYF	TRBV3-1	TRBJ1-3
CASSASWGGSDTQYF	TRBV6-1	TRBJ2-3
CASSPDRYINQPQHF	TRBV6-1	TRBJ1-5
CSAIISGRGVQPQHF	TRBV20-1	TRBJ1-5
CATGTGTVHEQYF	TRBV2	TRBJ2-7
CASSPSGGQETQYF	TRBV7-2	TRBJ2-5
CASSSFMNTEAFF	TRBV7-9	TRBJ1-1
CASSLRGTGAEETEQFF	TRBV5-1	TRBJ2-1
CASSLITSLHNEQFF	TRBV28	TRBJ2-1
CSANDRTGLTEAFF	TRBV20-1	TRBJ1-1
CASSLAWGLSSPFF	TRBV7-2	TRBJ2-1
CASSQAAGVGETQYF	TRBV4-1	TRBJ2-5
CAWSHPGSPLNTEAFF	TRBV30	TRBJ1-1
CASSQPTDNSPLHF	TRBV5-1	TRBJ1-6
CASSLAHGQSSLRDGYTF	TRBV11-1	TRBJ1-2
CASNIKDSNQPQHF	TRBV6-1	TRBJ1-5
CASSQVSGRAYEQYF	TRBV3-1	TRBJ2-7
CASSLTRDNEQFF	TRBV7-2	TRBJ2-1
CASSPHLEGEQFF	TRBV7-2	TRBJ2-1
CAISEVKEVNYGYTF	TRBV10-3	TRBJ1-2
CASSLATGVEAFF	TRBV7-6	TRBJ1-1
CASSRAHSYNEQFF	TRBV6-1	TRBJ2-1
CASSLWEEENEQFF	TRBV6-2/TRBV6-3	TRBJ2-1
CASSLATQGNYEQYF	TRBV5-4	TRBJ2-7
CASSSYRPGQYF	TRBV12-3/TRBV12-4	TRBJ2-7
CASSLGAGVSGNTIYF	TRBV7-6	TRBJ1-3
CSVEAGQGPYNEQFF	TRBV29-1	TRBJ2-1
CSAISGKKLSSEQYF	TRBV20-1	TRBJ2-7
CASSMGGAYNEQFF	TRBV7-6	TRBJ2-1
CASSLGGAGALNEQFF	TRBV28	TRBJ2-1
CASSLGPSETQYF	TRBV9	TRBJ2-5
CSASASTNTGELFF	TRBV20-1	TRBJ2-2
CSARGRGTGTDTQYF	TRBV20-1	TRBJ2-3
CASSLARAQLRVNQPQHF	TRBV12-3/TRBV12-4	TRBJ1-5
CATSGAGINEQFF	TRBV24-1	TRBJ2-1
CASSLATGTSGTVTQYF	TRBV5-1	TRBJ2-3
CASSEEAGGFPEAFF	TRBV2	TRBJ1-1
CASSWGSSSQSYGYTF	TRBV7-9	TRBJ1-2
CASSYTGQGTGNTIYF	TRBV6-5	TRBJ1-3
CASSPLLDAINEAFF	TRBV18	TRBJ1-1
CATSRDQNTGRPQHF	TRBV15	TRBJ1-5
CSATRDYRDTQYF	TRBV20-1	TRBJ2-3
CASSLGTSQVLSSYNEQFF	TRBV4-1	TRBJ2-1